A single sample gave rise to the 12 T cell receptor beta chains below, sequenced in a study of blood T cell repertoires in COVID-19. The data were produced by immunoSEQ multiplex PCR, yet TCRdb's version contains in-frame clones alone and is incomplete. The sample has 500,000 or so clones, 75% to 90% seen once; the top ten hold roughly 0.7%. Specimen: PBMCs or T cells enriched from blood (not recorded which). The receptors stem from a woman between 18 and 29 years old who had recovered from COVID-19.

J is TRBJ1-2 and V is TRBV30; unclear D gene. CDR3 size: 13 residues. V was cut by 4 bases and J by 4 bases, with 13 bases left in between. From germline, CDR1 is GTSNPN and CDR2 SVGIG (reference sequence). The CDR3 sequence: CAWKPNGVYGYTF. Written as DNA, the CDR3 is TGTGCCTGGAAACCGAATGGAGTCTATGGCTACACCTTC.

J is TRBJ2-5 and V is TRBV4-1; maybe TRBD1 (6 bases). CDR3 size: 15 residues. Germline V lookup: CDR1 MGHRA, CDR2 YSYEKL. Between the trimmed V and J ends, which lost 1 base and 2 bases, there was a span of 11 bases. The CDR3: CASSQALTGQETQYF. CDR3 coding DNA: TGCGCCAGCAGCCAAGCCCTGACAGGTCAAGAGACCCAGTACTTC.

This clone came up once. The chain links TRBV6-2 or TRBV6-3 to TRBJ2-5; the match to TRBD2 covers 11 bases. The V gene end was trimmed by 0 bases and the J gene end by 1 base; junction bases not matched to a gene: 4. The CDR3 has 17 amino acids. Germline CDR1 reads MNHEY; CDR2 reads SVGEGT. CDR3 loop: CASSYSTSGEFQETQYF. In DNA form, the CDR3 reads TGTGCCAGCAGTTACTCGACTAGCGGGGAATTCCAAGAGACCCAGTACTTC.

This chain uses TRBV5-1 with TRBJ2-2, with TRBD2 matching 7 bases. Germline CDR1 and CDR2: SGHRS and YFSETQ. The CDR3 runs to 16 residues. V trimming: 0 bases; J trimming: 1 base; junction bases outside the gene matches: 3. The CDR3 sequence is CASSLGGGRNTGELFF. The DNA of the CDR3 is TGCGCCAGCAGCTTGGGCGGGGGAAGGAACACCGGGGAGCTGTTTTTT.

V gene TRBV2 combines with J gene TRBJ1-2; no clear D gene. The CDR3 runs to 15 residues. Trimming took off 0 bases at V and 13 bases at J, with 21 bases between the two ends. Germline-derived CDR1 and CDR2 are SNHLY and FYNNEI. The CDR3 coding sequence is TGTGCCAGCAGTGAAGCGCAAATCAGCGCTCCGAGGGCCACCTTC. Protein: CASSEAQISAPRATF.

The V call is TRBV3-1 (or the pseudogene TRBV3-2), the J call TRBJ1-2, with D hard to call. Germline values: CDR1 LGHDT, CDR2 YNNKEL (reference sequence). V lost 4 bases and J lost 8, with 17 bases in between. The CDR3 loop spans 14 amino acids. The CDR3 spells CASSRSRRGSGYTF. DNA of the CDR3: TGTGCCAGCAGCCGTAGTAGGCGGGGAAGCGGCTACACCTTC.

The V gene is TRBV30, the J gene TRBJ1-1; weak D call: TRBD1 (5 bases). The CDR3 length is 13 residues. Trimming removed 5 bases from V and 6 bases from J, with 16 bases in between. Germline V gene data show CDR1 as GTSNPN and CDR2 as SVGIG (reference sequence). The CDR3 nucleotides read TGTGCCTGGGGACGGGGGACCAACCCTGAAGCTTTCTTT. It encodes CAWGRGTNPEAFF. Based on the CDR3 plus reference TRBV30 and TRBJ1-1, the full variable domain is SQTIHQWPATLVQPVGSPLSLECTVEGTSNPNLYWYRQAAGRGLQLLFYSVGIGQISSEVPQNLSASRPQDRQFILSSKKLLLSDSGFYLCAWGRGTNPEAFFGQGTRLTVV.

This rearrangement joins TRBV9 to TRBJ2-2; a weak D match, TRBD1 (7 bases). Germline CDR1 is SGDLS and CDR2 is YYNGEE. The CDR3 is 16 amino acids. V shed 2 bases and J shed 7 bases, with 18 bases lying between them. The CDR3 DNA reads TGTGCCAGCAGCGTTGGGAAGGGACAGCGGGTCGGGGAGCTGTTTTTT. Translation: CASSVGKGQRVGELFF.

The gene calls are TRBV15 and TRBJ2-5; TRBD2 matches at 13 bases. V shed 6 bases and J 0 bases; nucleotides not matched to a gene: 13. This CDR3 has 19 residues. In germline, CDR1 is LNHNV, CDR2 YYDKDF (reference sequence). CDR3 residues: CATSGLAGDRALYQETQYF. CDR3 nucleotide sequence: TGTGCCACCAGTGGACTAGCGGGAGATAGGGCCCTGTACCAAGAGACCCAGTACTTC.

The chain employs TRBV27 and TRBJ2-7; D is unclear. The CDR3 has 13 residues. The germline V gene encodes CDR1 MNHEY and CDR2 SMNVEV (reference sequence). V lost 7 bases and J 0 bases, leaving 10 bases between the germline ends. In DNA form, the CDR3 reads TGTGCCAGCACCCCCCAGGCCTCCTACGAGCAGTACTTC. This sequence encodes CASTPQASYEQYF.

This chain joins TRBV4-2 and TRBJ1-5; D unclear. Germline V gene lookup returns CDR1 LGHNA and CDR2 YNFKEQ. The CDR3 runs to 13 residues. V dropped 0 bases and J dropped 7 bases, with 7 bases sitting between them. CDR3 protein: CASSQEEEQPQHF. DNA of the CDR3: TGTGCCAGCAGCCAAGAGGAGGAACAGCCCCAGCATTTT.

Turning to this clone: The same CDR3 is also encoded by other DNA sequences in this sample. The V gene is TRBV30, the J gene TRBJ2-7; 11 nucleotides align to TRBD2. The CDR3 length is 16 residues. Germline lookup yields CDR1 GTSNPN and CDR2 SVGIG (reference sequence). After removal of 1 base from V and 7 bases from J, the junction contained 12 bases not matched to a gene. CDR3 in amino acids: CAWSGLAGTSIYEQYF. In nucleotides, the CDR3 is TGTGCCTGGAGTGGACTAGCGGGGACCTCAATCTATGAGCAGTACTTC.